One sample yielded the 13 T cell receptor beta chains listed below, sequenced in a study of T-cell reconstitution after alpha-beta-depleted transplantation in children. Preparation of the TCRbeta library used unique molecular identifiers. TCRdb passed the PCR reads through MiXCR, listing each CDR3 protein once. Of 450,000 to 550,000 distinct CDR3 sequences listed, roughly 10% were seen once; the top ten hold approximately 15%. The sample consisted of PBMCs, mostly from graft donor cells, taken 180 days after TCRalphabeta/CD19-depleted stem cell transplant. These receptors came from a female patient aged 2-9 years who had a stem cell transplant for aplastic anemia, so the T cells may come from the graft donor.

The rearrangement links TRBV14 to TRBJ1-1; 10 positions agree with TRBD1. V lost 3 bases, J lost 1 base, and 5 bases stayed unmatched. The CDR3 extends over 16 amino acids. Per germline, CDR1 SGHDN and CDR2 FVKESK. The CDR3 reads CASSHAGQGENTEAFF. CDR3 coding DNA: TGTGCCAGCAGCCATGCCGGACAGGGGGAGAACACTGAAGCTTTCTTT.

The rearrangement links TRBV18 to TRBJ2-7, with D maybe TRBD1 (7 bases). There are 15 residues in the CDR3. V was clipped by 6 bases and J by 5 bases, with 20 bases between them. CDR1 and CDR2 from the germline V gene are KGHSH and LQKENI. The CDR3 nucleotides read TGTGCCAGCTCGCCCAGGGGGGCCGGGGGCGACGAGCAGTACGTC. Its translation: CASSPRGAGGDEQYV.

In this sample, this clonotype turned up many times. The chain carries TRBV28 and TRBJ2-5, with D hard to call. Trimming left V 5 bases short and J 1 base short, with 20 bases between. The CDR3 extends over 17 amino acids. Per germline, CDR1 MDHEN and CDR2 SYDVKM. CDR3 sequence: CASSIHSKGWVQETQYF. CDR3 bases: TGTGCCAGCAGTATCCATTCGAAGGGCTGGGTCCAAGAGACCCAGTACTTC.

In its sample, this clonotype was seen many times. This rearrangement joins TRBV12-3 or TRBV12-4 to TRBJ1-4; D remains unclear. The CDR3 sequence is 14 residues long. Trimming stripped 3 bases from V and 4 bases from J, with 9 bases between. In DNA form, the CDR3 reads TGTGCCAGCAGTTTGGGGAGGATTAATGAAAAACTGTTTTTT. Translated, it gives CASSLGRINEKLFF.

The sample holds many counts of this clonotype. The chain carries TRBV6-1 and TRBJ1-1; D may be TRBD1 (6 bases). V was pared by 5 bases and J by 1 base, with 8 bases between. CDR1 and CDR2 (germline): MNHNS, SASEGT. This CDR3 spans 13 amino acids. This CDR3 is CASSIGGNTEAFF. In nucleotides, the CDR3 is TGTGCCAGCAGTATAGGGGGGAACACTGAAGCTTTCTTT.

The V gene is TRBV18, the J gene TRBJ2-7; D is ambiguous. CDR3 size: 12 residues. Trimming pared 2 bases from V and 3 bases from J, leaving 5 bases between. Germline CDR1 and CDR2: KGHSH and LQKENI. The CDR3 here is CASSPGDYEQYV. The CDR3 coding sequence is TGTGCCAGCTCACCAGGGGACTACGAGCAGTACGTC.

In its sample, this clonotype was seen many times. The J gene is TRBJ2-7, the V gene TRBV5-5, with 10 nucleotides matching TRBD1. The CDR3 sequence is 15 residues long. Germline CDR1 reads SGHKS; CDR2 reads YYEKEE (reference sequence). Trimming took 4 bases from V and 0 from J; bases not matched to a gene: 4. DNA of the CDR3: TGTGCCAGCAGCCGGGGACAGGGGTCCTCCTACGAGCAGTACGTC. The encoded protein is CASSRGQGSSYEQYV.

This clonotype has only a few counts. This chain connects TRBV6-5 to TRBJ2-2; a weak D match, TRBD2 (5 bases). Trimming took 0 bases from V and 4 from J, leaving 9 bases between them. The length of the CDR3 is 15 residues. Germline lookup yields CDR1 MNHEY and CDR2 SVGAGI. CDR3 protein: CASSYSEVSTGELFF. Written as DNA, the CDR3 is TGTGCCAGCAGTTACTCGGAGGTTTCCACCGGGGAGCTGTTTTTT.

This chain uses TRBV7-2 with TRBJ1-2; a possible D gene is TRBD1 (6 bases). V dropped 5 bases and J dropped 4 bases, with 17 bases sitting between them. Germline loops: CDR1 SGHTA, CDR2 FQGNSA. The CDR3 is 15 residues long. The CDR3 sequence is CASSPHREMGYGYTF. DNA for the CDR3: TGTGCCAGCAGCCCTCACAGGGAGATGGGCTATGGCTACACCTTC. Looking up the rest from reference TRBV7-2 and TRBJ1-2 gives the full variable domain: GAGVSQSPSNKVTEKGKDVELRCDPISGHTALYWYRQSLGQGLEFLIYFQGNSAPDKSGLPSDRFSAERTGGSVSTLTIQRTQQEDSAVYLCASSPHREMGYGYTFGSGTRLTVV.

This clonotype came up a few times. This chain joins TRBV6-2 or TRBV6-3 and TRBJ2-1; possible D gene TRBD1, 6 bases. V lost 6 bases to trimming and J lost 7 bases, with 13 bases between them. The CDR3 consists of 13 residues. Germline loops: CDR1 MNHEY, CDR2 SVGEGT. CDR3 sequence reads: CASRQGDKNEQFF. The DNA for the CDR3 is TGTGCCAGCAGACAGGGCGATAAGAATGAGCAGTTCTTC.

V is TRBV20-1 and J is TRBJ2-1, with D maybe TRBD2 (5 bases). Trimming removed 0 bases at V and 3 bases at J, with 6 bases between. Germline CDR1 is DFQATT and CDR2 is SNEGSKA (reference sequence). This CDR3 has 13 amino acids. CDR3 region: CSARERVYNEQFF. DNA for the CDR3: TGCAGTGCTAGAGAGCGGGTCTACAATGAGCAGTTCTTC.

This chain joins TRBV12-3 or TRBV12-4 and TRBJ1-4, with D hard to call. The CDR3 covers 15 residues. Trimming pared 6 bases from V and 0 bases from J, leaving 11 bases between. The CDR3 DNA reads as TGTGCCAGCAGGGCCACAGAATCAACTAATGAAAAACTGTTTTTT. Amino acids: CASRATESTNEKLFF.

This clonotype was seen more than once but under ten times. The J gene is TRBJ2-7, the V gene TRBV5-4; the D gene is possibly TRBD1 (6 bases). CDR1 is SGHNT and CDR2 is YYREEE in the germline V gene (reference sequence). Trimming shortened V by 4 bases and J by 7 bases, and 21 bases separated the two germline ends. This CDR3 region has 15 residues. For the CDR3, the DNA is TGTGCCAGCAGCCACTACGGACAGTTGCTTTGGGAGCAGTACTTC. Translated, it gives CASSHYGQLLWEQYF. The complete variable domain, with remaining parts taken from reference TRBV5-4 and TRBJ2-7, reads ETGVTQSPTHLIKTRGQQVTLRCSSQSGHNTVSWYQQALGQGPQFIFQYYREEENGRGNFPPRFSGLQFPNYSSELNVNALELDDSALYLCASSHYGQLLWEQYFGPGTRLTVT.